These 18 T cell receptor beta chains originate from one sample sequenced in a study. TCRdb's copy holds only in-frame clones and misses some; the assay was immunoSEQ multiplex PCR. Among about 68,000 clones listed, just over 90% were seen once. The sample consisted of PBMCs. The receptors come from a middle-aged man with rheumatoid arthritis.

V gene TRBV3-1 (or the pseudogene TRBV3-2) combines with J gene TRBJ1-1; no clear D gene. Trimming cost V 0 bases and J 3 bases, with 2 bases left between them. The CDR3 runs 12 residues. The germline V gene has CDR1 LGHDT and CDR2 YNNKEL (reference sequence). CDR3 region: CASSQEDTEAFF. As DNA, the CDR3 is TGTGCCAGCAGCCAAGAGGACACTGAAGCTTTCTTT.

The chain links TRBV4-3 to TRBJ1-6, with TRBD1 as a possible D gene (6 bases). V lost 0 bases and J lost 6, with 9 bases in between. The CDR3 sequence is 15 residues long. CDR1 and CDR2 (germline): LGHNA, YSLEER. CDR3 bases: TGCGCCAGCAGCCAAGATTTCAGGGGTAATTCACCCCTCCACTTT. Protein: CASSQDFRGNSPLHF.

V and J are TRBV7-8 and TRBJ1-5; tentatively, D is TRBD1 (6 bases). The V gene lost 1 base and the J gene lost 0 bases, with 7 bases spanning the gap. The CDR3 loop spans 15 amino acids. Germline V gives CDR1 SGHVS, CDR2 FQNEAQ. The CDR3 here is CASSLGTVSNQPQHF. DNA of the CDR3: TGTGCCAGCAGCTTAGGGACAGTTAGCAATCAGCCCCAGCATTTT.

V and J are TRBV6-2 or TRBV6-3 and TRBJ1-2; TRBD1 matches 9 bases. The germline V gene encodes CDR1 MNHEY and CDR2 SVGEGT. This CDR3 is built from 15 residues. Trimming cost V 2 bases and J 4 bases; bases outside gene matches: 5. DNA for the CDR3: TGTGCCAGCAGTTACGGGACAGGGCACATCTATGGCTACACCTTC. Translated, it gives CASSYGTGHIYGYTF.

The rearrangement uses TRBV19 and TRBJ2-3; 10 bases are shared with TRBD1. The CDR3 totals 18 residues. Trimming removed 6 bases from V and 0 bases from J; junction bases left unmatched: 12. Germline CDR1 and CDR2: LNHDA and SQIVND (reference sequence). The CDR3: CASSRDRGILASTDTQYF. Written as DNA, the CDR3 is TGTGCCAGTAGCCGGGACAGGGGTATTTTGGCGAGCACAGATACGCAGTATTTT. The full variable domain, in which reference TRBV19 and TRBJ2-3 provide the parts outside the CDR3, is DGGITQSPKYLFRKEGQNVTLSCEQNLNHDAMYWYRQDPGQGLRLIYYSQIVNDFQKGDIAEGYSVSREKKESFPLTVTSAQKNPTAFYLCASSRDRGILASTDTQYFGPGTRLTVL.

The chain is built from TRBV14 and TRBJ1-1; D remains unclear. Germline values: CDR1 SGHDN, CDR2 FVKESK. The length of the CDR3 is 11 residues. The germline V and J ends were trimmed by 0 bases and 14 bases, with 10 bases remaining between them. CDR3 loop: CASSQEREVFF. In nucleotides, the CDR3 is TGTGCCAGCAGCCAAGAGAGGGAGGTATTCTTT.

The V and J genes are TRBV27 and TRBJ2-3, with D perhaps TRBD1 or TRBD2 (6 bases each). Between the trimmed V and J ends, which lost 1 base and 3 bases, there was a span of 14 bases. CDR3 size: 16 residues. Germline-derived CDR1 and CDR2 are MNHEY and SMNVEV (reference sequence). CDR3 DNA: TGTGCCAGCAGTTTATGGTGGGGGGCGAGGACAGATACGCAGTATTTT. Its translation: CASSLWWGARTDTQYF.

The V and J genes are TRBV5-1 and TRBJ1-1; the D gene is possibly TRBD1 (6 bases). Germline CDR1 reads SGHRS; CDR2 reads YFSETQ. V lost 4 bases and J 5 bases, leaving 12 bases between the germline ends. This CDR3 spans 13 amino acids. CDR3 loop: CASSPQGSTEAFF. CDR3 DNA: TGCGCCAGCAGCCCACAGGGAAGTACTGAAGCTTTCTTT.

The CDR3: CASSDSHIRDTEAFF. For the CDR3, the DNA is TGTGCCAGCAGTGACAGCCACATACGGGACACTGAAGCTTTCTTT. The genes are TRBV5-4 and TRBJ1-1, with D possibly matching TRBD1 (5 bases). V lost 5 bases, J lost 3 bases, and 17 bases lay in between. In germline, CDR1 is SGHNT, CDR2 YYREEE (reference sequence). There are 15 residues in the CDR3.

The V call is TRBV28, the J call TRBJ1-5; D gene unclear. The V end lost 2 bases, the J end lost 4 bases, and 15 bases lay between the germline ends. The CDR3 extends over 16 amino acids. CDR1 and CDR2 from the germline V gene are MDHEN and SYDVKM. The CDR3 here is CASSLIVRLENQPQHF. DNA for the CDR3: TGTGCCAGCAGTTTAATAGTACGGTTGGAGAATCAGCCCCAGCATTTT.

This chain links TRBV5-4 with TRBJ2-5; the D is unclear. The V end lost 3 bases, the J end lost 2 bases, and 17 bases lay between the germline ends. From germline, CDR1 is SGHNT and CDR2 YYREEE (reference sequence). This CDR3 is 16 amino acids long. The CDR3 loop is CASSSMEVFRQETQYF. In DNA form, the CDR3 reads TGTGCCAGCAGCTCGATGGAAGTTTTCAGACAAGAGACCCAGTACTTC.

This chain joins TRBV6-2 or TRBV6-3 and TRBJ2-6; D gene uncertain. Germline CDR1 is MNHEY and CDR2 is SVGEGT. Trimming stripped 2 bases from V and 2 bases from J, with 1 base between. The CDR3 length is 13 residues. The DNA of the CDR3 is TGTGCCAGCAGTTACGCTGGGGCCAACGTCCTGACTTTC. This translates into CASSYAGANVLTF.

The chain combines TRBV19 with TRBJ2-7; 7 bases fit TRBD1. This CDR3 is 14 amino acids long. The V segment lost 5 bases and the J segment 2 bases; nucleotides outside the gene matches: 6. Per germline, CDR1 LNHDA and CDR2 SQIVND (reference sequence). The CDR3 coding sequence is TGTGCCAGTAGTCTGGACAGGATCACCTACGAGCAGTACTTC. Translation: CASSLDRITYEQYF.

On this clone: The sample has other DNA sequences that encode this CDR3 too. The rearrangement joins TRBV7-9 to TRBJ1-6; D unresolved. This CDR3 has 19 residues. Germline CDR1 and CDR2: SEHNR and FQNEAQ (reference sequence). V was trimmed by 0 bases and J by 0 bases, leaving 15 bases between them. Here the CDR3 DNA reads TGTGCCAGCAGCTTAGCGCGGGGTACGGGGAGCTCCTATAATTCACCCCTCCACTTT. Its protein product is CASSLARGTGSSYNSPLHF.

This clone appeared a single time. The chain uses TRBV6-2 or TRBV6-3 and TRBJ1-1; perhaps TRBD1 as D (6 bases). Deletions cut 2 bases from V and 3 bases from J, with 19 bases between. This CDR3 is built from 17 residues. Germline assignment: CDR1 MNHEY and CDR2 SVGEGT. The CDR3: CASSYAALQGGHTEAFF. The CDR3 bases are TGTGCCAGCAGTTACGCGGCCCTCCAAGGGGGTCACACTGAAGCTTTCTTT.

The gene calls are TRBV5-1 and TRBJ2-5, with TRBD1 matching over 7 bases. CDR1 and CDR2 (germline): SGHRS, YFSETQ. The V and J ends lost 4 bases and 1 base, in that order; junction bases with no gene match: 4. The CDR3 loop spans 14 amino acids. CDR3 nucleotide sequence: TGCGCCAGCAGCCAAACAGGGGCCCAAGAGACCCAGTACTTC. It translates to CASSQTGAQETQYF.

This chain connects TRBV3-1 (or the pseudogene TRBV3-2) to TRBJ2-6; perhaps TRBD1 as D (6 bases). Trimming stripped 6 bases from V and 0 bases from J, with 9 bases between. This CDR3 contains 15 residues. Looked up from germline, CDR1 is LGHDT and CDR2 is YNNKEL (reference sequence). The chain's CDR3 is CASSPGASGANVLTF. The CDR3 nucleotides read TGTGCCAGCAGTCCAGGGGCCTCTGGGGCCAACGTCCTGACTTTC.

CDR3 amino acids: CSASPLPGTVIYNEQFF. CDR3 in DNA: TGCAGTGCTAGTCCCCTCCCCGGGACAGTGATATACAATGAGCAGTTCTTC. J is TRBJ2-1 and V is TRBV20-1, with TRBD1 matching over 7 bases. The CDR3 runs to 17 residues. V trimming: 3 bases; J trimming: 4 bases; junction bases outside the gene matches: 15. Germline V gene lookup returns CDR1 DFQATT and CDR2 SNEGSKA (reference sequence).